This T cell receptor (beta chain) was captured in a study of blood T cell repertoires in COVID-19. The CDR3 spans 12 residues. CDR1 is SNHLY, CDR2 FYNNEI, per germline. Trimming stripped 11 bases from V and 3 bases from J, with 13 bases between. Sequencing was performed with immunoSEQ multiplex PCR; in TCRdb, only in-frame clones are kept and a portion is missing. The sample carries some 150,000 clones, about 85% recorded once. Sequences were obtained from peripheral blood. The chain links TRBV2 to TRBJ1-2, with a possible D match to TRBD1 (6 bases). This clonotype originated in a human donor with acute or convalescent COVID-19. The donor label of this sample is uncertain. DNA of the CDR3: TGTGCCCTCCGGGGGGCCGACTATGGCTACACCTTC. Amino acids: CALRGADYGYTF.